A selection of T cell receptor beta chains follows, all from one sample in a study of T cells in localized non-small cell lung cancer. Data came from immunoSEQ multiplex PCR; TCRdb stores just in-frame clones and leaves some out. In the table there are about 1,500 clones, under 30% of which are singletons. The sample in question was lung tumor tissue, obtained before any cancer treatment. Source of these receptors: a man between 35 and 75 years old with stage I squamous cell lung carcinoma. CDR3s include the opening cysteine and the closing phenylalanine or tryptophan. Fields, in order: clone size, J gene, V gene, D gene, CDR3 protein, CDR3 DNA. D genes are given only for firm matches. Size is stated for part of the rows, as once, few or many counts, or as a class when the clone is expanded.

clone_size: few; j_call: TRBJ1-3; v_call: TRBV19; d_call: .; cdr3_aa: CASSRHHSDSSGNTIYF; cdr3_nt: TGTGCCAGTAGTAGACATCATTCTGACTCCTCTGGAAACACCATATATTTT
clone_size: .; j_call: TRBJ1-1; v_call: TRBV30; d_call: .; cdr3_aa: CAWSVLNRPNTEAFF; cdr3_nt: TGTGCCTGGAGTGTACTAAATCGACCGAACACTGAAGCTTTCTTT
clone_size: .; j_call: TRBJ2-3; v_call: TRBV9; d_call: .; cdr3_aa: CASSVGFNPDTQYF; cdr3_nt: TGTGCCAGCAGCGTAGGCTTCAACCCAGATACGCAGTATTTT
clone_size: .; j_call: TRBJ1-2; v_call: TRBV19; d_call: .; cdr3_aa: CASRGDTNYGYTF; cdr3_nt: TGTGCCAGTAGAGGGGACACCAACTATGGCTACACCTTC
clone_size: medium-sized; j_call: TRBJ1-3; v_call: TRBV11-3; d_call: .; cdr3_aa: CASSLGDWGNTIYF; cdr3_nt: TGTGCCAGCAGCTTGGGGGATTGGGGAAACACCATATATTTT
clone_size: once; j_call: TRBJ1-2; v_call: TRBV19; d_call: .; cdr3_aa: CASKASVYGYTF; cdr3_nt: TGTGCCAGTAAAGCGTCGGTTTATGGCTACACCTTC
clone_size: large; j_call: TRBJ2-5; v_call: TRBV6-8; d_call: TRBD2; cdr3_aa: CASSSGLAGGQETQYF; cdr3_nt: TGTGCCAGCAGTTCCGGACTAGCGGGGGGCCAAGAGACCCAGTACTTC
clone_size: few; j_call: TRBJ2-3; v_call: TRBV9; d_call: TRBD1; cdr3_aa: CASSRDRLTDTQYF; cdr3_nt: TGTGCCAGCAGTCGGGACAGACTCACAGATACGCAGTATTTT
clone_size: medium-sized; j_call: TRBJ1-3; v_call: TRBV11-3; d_call: TRBD1; cdr3_aa: CASSQEQGQGKSNTIYF; cdr3_nt: TGTGCCAGCAGCCAGGAACAGGGACAGGGGAAATCAAACACCATATATTTT
clone_size: .; j_call: TRBJ2-7; v_call: TRBV19; d_call: TRBD2; cdr3_aa: CASSSRIAGGGYEQYF; cdr3_nt: TGTGCCAGTAGTTCCCGGATAGCGGGTGGGGGCTACGAGCAGTACTTC
clone_size: .; j_call: TRBJ2-7; v_call: TRBV19; d_call: TRBD2; cdr3_aa: CASSPGLAGAFSYEQYF; cdr3_nt: TGTGCCAGTAGTCCTGGGCTAGCGGGAGCCTTCTCCTACGAGCAGTACTTC
clone_size: .; j_call: TRBJ1-3; v_call: TRBV11-3; d_call: .; cdr3_aa: CASSIPGSSGNTIYF; cdr3_nt: TGTGCCAGCAGCATCCCAGGGAGCTCTGGAAACACCATATATTTT
clone_size: .; j_call: TRBJ2-7; v_call: TRBV9; d_call: TRBD1; cdr3_aa: CASKGAAASYEQYF; cdr3_nt: TGTGCCAGCAAGGGGGCCGCCGCCTCCTACGAGCAGTACTTC
clone_size: few; j_call: TRBJ2-7; v_call: TRBV11-3; d_call: .; cdr3_aa: CASSLTPTGSYEQYF; cdr3_nt: TGTGCCAGCAGCCTAACGCCTACCGGTTCCTACGAGCAGTACTTC
clone_size: .; j_call: TRBJ1-2; v_call: TRBV9; d_call: .; cdr3_aa: CASSPFEGGNYGYTF; cdr3_nt: TGTGCCAGCAGCCCCTTCGAGGGGGGGAACTATGGCTACACCTTC
clone_size: .; j_call: TRBJ1-5; v_call: TRBV19; d_call: .; cdr3_aa: CASSPVRVVGYSNQPQHF; cdr3_nt: TGTGCCAGTAGTCCCGTGAGGGTAGTCGGTTATAGCAATCAGCCCCAGCATTTT
clone_size: .; j_call: TRBJ2-5; v_call: TRBV9; d_call: .; cdr3_aa: CASREEGKQETQYF; cdr3_nt: TGTGCCAGCAGGGAGGAGGGGAAACAAGAGACCCAGTACTTC
clone_size: .; j_call: TRBJ2-1; v_call: TRBV11-3; d_call: .; cdr3_aa: CASSLGRGRSYNEQFF; cdr3_nt: TGTGCCAGCAGCTTGGGACGCGGGCGCTCCTACAATGAGCAGTTCTTC
clone_size: large; j_call: TRBJ2-5; v_call: TRBV11-3; d_call: .; cdr3_aa: CASSLDGQAAGTQYF; cdr3_nt: TGTGCCAGCAGCTTGGATGGACAGGCGGCGGGAACCCAGTACTTC
clone_size: .; j_call: TRBJ2-1; v_call: TRBV7-1; d_call: .; cdr3_aa: CASSLDGGNEQFF; cdr3_nt: TGTGCCAGCAGCTTAGACGGTGGGAATGAGCAGTTCTTC
clone_size: .; j_call: TRBJ2-7; v_call: TRBV28; d_call: .; cdr3_aa: CASRGTEASYEQYF; cdr3_nt: TGTGCCAGCAGAGGGACCGAAGCCTCCTACGAGCAGTACTTC
clone_size: few; j_call: TRBJ1-2; v_call: TRBV11-3; d_call: .; cdr3_aa: CASSLVSVGYGYTF; cdr3_nt: TGTGCCAGCAGCTTAGTGTCGGTAGGCTATGGCTACACCTTC
clone_size: .; j_call: TRBJ2-1; v_call: TRBV29-1; d_call: .; cdr3_aa: CSAVGIDNEQFF; cdr3_nt: TGCAGCGCCGTGGGGATAGACAATGAGCAGTTCTTC
clone_size: large; j_call: TRBJ2-3; v_call: TRBV6-8; d_call: TRBD2; cdr3_aa: CASSQALAGGQATQYF; cdr3_nt: TGTGCCAGCAGTCAAGCCTTGGCGGGAGGGCAGGCTACGCAGTATTTT
clone_size: .; j_call: TRBJ2-1; v_call: TRBV16; d_call: TRBD1; cdr3_aa: CASSRVGTGNYNEQFF; cdr3_nt: TGTGCCAGCAGCCGCGTCGGGACAGGCAACTACAATGAGCAGTTCTTC
clone_size: .; j_call: TRBJ2-1; v_call: TRBV6-8; d_call: TRBD2; cdr3_aa: CASSRLAGSSGNNEQFF; cdr3_nt: TGTGCCAGCAGTCGACTAGCGGGAAGTTCAGGAAACAATGAGCAGTTCTTC
clone_size: few; j_call: TRBJ1-1; v_call: TRBV6-8; d_call: .; cdr3_aa: CAISVTATEAFF; cdr3_nt: TGTGCCATCAGTGTGACGGCTACTGAAGCTTTCTTT
clone_size: .; j_call: TRBJ2-1; v_call: TRBV28; d_call: TRBD2; cdr3_aa: CASSTLLAGGKGNEQFF; cdr3_nt: TGTGCCAGCAGCACCCTATTGGCGGGAGGGAAGGGCAATGAGCAGTTCTTC
clone_size: .; j_call: TRBJ1-6; v_call: TRBV11-3; d_call: TRBD1; cdr3_aa: CASSVEGQGNSPLHF; cdr3_nt: TGTGCCAGCAGCGTAGAGGGACAGGGGAATTCACCCCTCCACTTT
clone_size: .; j_call: TRBJ2-3; v_call: TRBV2; d_call: .; cdr3_aa: CATPWQGGPDTQYF; cdr3_nt: TGTGCCACCCCATGGCAGGGAGGACCAGATACGCAGTATTTT
clone_size: few; j_call: TRBJ1-6; v_call: TRBV11-3; d_call: TRBD1; cdr3_aa: CASSPSGGSQGSPLHF; cdr3_nt: TGTGCCAGCAGTCCTTCAGGGGGCTCCCAAGGCTCACCCCTCCACTTT
clone_size: .; j_call: TRBJ1-3; v_call: TRBV9; d_call: .; cdr3_aa: CASSVGEQAGNTIYF; cdr3_nt: TGTGCCAGCAGCGTAGGGGAACAGGCCGGAAACACCATATATTTT
clone_size: few; j_call: TRBJ1-5; v_call: TRBV6-8; d_call: .; cdr3_aa: CASSYESRTLGYSNQPQHF; cdr3_nt: TGTGCCAGCAGTTACGAGAGCCGTACCCTGGGATATAGCAATCAGCCCCAGCATTTT
clone_size: .; j_call: TRBJ1-1; v_call: TRBV15; d_call: .; cdr3_aa: CATSFSLRNTEAFF; cdr3_nt: TGTGCCACCAGCTTTTCCTTGAGGAACACTGAAGCTTTCTTT
clone_size: .; j_call: TRBJ1-3; v_call: TRBV10-2; d_call: TRBD1; cdr3_aa: CASRPGQGAGNTIYF; cdr3_nt: TGCGCCAGCAGGCCGGGACAGGGGGCCGGTAACACCATATATTTT
clone_size: .; j_call: TRBJ1-5; v_call: TRBV19; d_call: .; cdr3_aa: CASSPQGGNQPQHF; cdr3_nt: TGTGCCAGTAGTCCGCAAGGGGGGAATCAGCCCCAGCATTTT
clone_size: medium-sized; j_call: TRBJ2-2; v_call: TRBV6-8; d_call: TRBD2; cdr3_aa: CASRRELAGGYTGELFF; cdr3_nt: TGTGCCAGCAGGAGAGAACTAGCGGGGGGCTACACCGGGGAGCTGTTTTTT
clone_size: few; j_call: TRBJ2-3; v_call: TRBV7-8; d_call: TRBD1; cdr3_aa: CASSLQGPDTQYF; cdr3_nt: TGTGCCAGCAGCCTACAGGGGCCAGATACGCAGTATTTT
clone_size: large; j_call: TRBJ2-1; v_call: TRBV9; d_call: TRBD1; cdr3_aa: CASSDDRGQNEQFF; cdr3_nt: TGTGCCAGCAGCGACGACAGGGGACAAAATGAGCAGTTCTTC
clone_size: .; j_call: TRBJ1-5; v_call: TRBV19; d_call: .; cdr3_aa: CASSIWGERNQPQHF; cdr3_nt: TGTGCCAGTAGTATCTGGGGAGAGAGGAATCAGCCCCAGCATTTT
clone_size: .; j_call: TRBJ1-1; v_call: TRBV29-1; d_call: .; cdr3_aa: CSVLGGSSNTEAFF; cdr3_nt: TGCAGCGTCCTAGGGGGGAGCTCGAACACTGAAGCTTTCTTT
clone_size: few; j_call: TRBJ1-1; v_call: TRBV28; d_call: TRBD1; cdr3_aa: CASSPGTGTEAFF; cdr3_nt: TGTGCCAGCAGTCCGGGGACAGGGACTGAAGCTTTCTTT
clone_size: .; j_call: TRBJ2-2; v_call: TRBV19; d_call: TRBD2; cdr3_aa: CASTPWASGTAGELFF; cdr3_nt: TGTGCCAGTACTCCATGGGCTAGCGGGACCGCCGGGGAGCTGTTTTTT
clone_size: large; j_call: TRBJ2-3; v_call: TRBV6-8; d_call: TRBD2; cdr3_aa: CASRRLAGGLDTQYF; cdr3_nt: TGTGCCAGCAGACGACTAGCGGGGGGACTAGATACGCAGTATTTT
clone_size: .; j_call: TRBJ1-1; v_call: TRBV16; d_call: .; cdr3_aa: CASSLQVNTEAFF; cdr3_nt: TGTGCCAGCAGCCTCCAGGTGAACACTGAAGCTTTCTTT
clone_size: large; j_call: TRBJ2-1; v_call: TRBV19; d_call: .; cdr3_aa: CASRKEARDNEQFF; cdr3_nt: TGTGCCAGTAGGAAGGAGGCCCGGGACAATGAGCAGTTCTTC
clone_size: .; j_call: TRBJ1-2; v_call: TRBV18; d_call: .; cdr3_aa: CASSPELSYGYTF; cdr3_nt: TGTGCCAGCTCACCAGAACTAAGCTATGGCTACACCTTC
clone_size: few; j_call: TRBJ2-2; v_call: TRBV19; d_call: TRBD2; cdr3_aa: CASSIKVIAGTNTGELFF; cdr3_nt: TGTGCCAGTAGTATAAAGGTGATAGCGGGGACTAACACCGGGGAGCTGTTTTTT
clone_size: few; j_call: TRBJ2-7; v_call: TRBV28; d_call: .; cdr3_aa: CASSLFPRNEQYF; cdr3_nt: TGTGCCAGCAGTTTATTCCCCCGAAACGAGCAGTACTTC
clone_size: .; j_call: TRBJ1-3; v_call: TRBV18; d_call: TRBD1; cdr3_aa: CASSGQVGDTPGNTIYF; cdr3_nt: TGTGCCAGCTCCGGACAGGTCGGCGATACCCCTGGAAACACCATATATTTT
clone_size: .; j_call: TRBJ2-7; v_call: TRBV7-6; d_call: .; cdr3_aa: CASSPDGFSYEQYF; cdr3_nt: TGTGCCAGCAGCCCAGACGGCTTCAGCTACGAGCAGTACTTC
clone_size: medium-sized; j_call: TRBJ2-7; v_call: TRBV11-3; d_call: TRBD1; cdr3_aa: CASSQSGTGAYEQYF; cdr3_nt: TGTGCCAGCAGCCAGTCCGGGACAGGGGCCTACGAGCAGTACTTC
clone_size: large; j_call: TRBJ2-7; v_call: TRBV11-3; d_call: TRBD2; cdr3_aa: CASSPTSGGVSYEQYF; cdr3_nt: TGTGCCAGCAGCCCGACTAGCGGGGGGGTCTCCTACGAGCAGTACTTC
clone_size: medium-sized; j_call: TRBJ2-7; v_call: TRBV11-3; d_call: .; cdr3_aa: CASSLSPGGTEQYF; cdr3_nt: TGTGCCAGCAGCCTATCGCCTGGCGGGACCGAGCAGTACTTC
clone_size: few; j_call: TRBJ1-1; v_call: TRBV28; d_call: .; cdr3_aa: CASSLRRNTEAFF; cdr3_nt: TGTGCCAGCAGTTTACGACGGAACACTGAAGCTTTCTTT
clone_size: once; j_call: TRBJ1-5; v_call: TRBV29-1; d_call: .; cdr3_aa: CSVDGGSNQPQHF; cdr3_nt: TGCAGCGTTGACGGTGGTAGCAATCAGCCCCAGCATTTT
clone_size: medium-sized; j_call: TRBJ2-2; v_call: TRBV11-3; d_call: TRBD2; cdr3_aa: CASSQVAGEGGELFF; cdr3_nt: TGTGCCAGCAGCCAAGTGGCGGGAGAAGGGGGGGAGCTGTTTTTT
clone_size: .; j_call: TRBJ1-1; v_call: TRBV30; d_call: .; cdr3_aa: CAWSRSQRGVFF; cdr3_nt: TGTGCCTGGAGTCGGTCCCAGCGTGGGGTTTTCTTT
clone_size: .; j_call: TRBJ2-1; v_call: TRBV9; d_call: .; cdr3_aa: CASSERVGDKGHEQFF; cdr3_nt: TGTGCCAGCAGTGAAAGGGTTGGGGATAAAGGTCATGAGCAGTTCTTC